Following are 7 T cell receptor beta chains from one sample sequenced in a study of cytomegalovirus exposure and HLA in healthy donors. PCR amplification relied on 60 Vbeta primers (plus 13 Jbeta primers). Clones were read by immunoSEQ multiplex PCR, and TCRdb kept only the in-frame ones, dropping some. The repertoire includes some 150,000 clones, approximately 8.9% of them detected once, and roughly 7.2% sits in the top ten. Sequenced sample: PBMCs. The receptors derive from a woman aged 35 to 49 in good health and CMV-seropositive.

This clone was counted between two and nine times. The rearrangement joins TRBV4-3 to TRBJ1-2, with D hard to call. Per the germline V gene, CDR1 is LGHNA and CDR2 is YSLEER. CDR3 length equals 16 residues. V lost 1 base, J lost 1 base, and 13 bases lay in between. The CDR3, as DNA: TGCGCCAGCAGCCAAGCCTACGGGGAACGTAACTATGGCTACACCTTC. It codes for CASSQAYGERNYGYTF.

CDR3 DNA: TGTGCCAGCAGCTTCCAGGGACAGGGAGGGTCCGAGCAGTACTTC. It yields the protein CASSFQGQGGSEQYF. The J gene is TRBJ2-7, the V gene TRBV5-4, with 9 bases lining up with TRBD1. Trimming took 2 bases from V and 6 from J; bases not matched to a gene: 9. The CDR3 covers 15 residues. Germline assignment: CDR1 SGHNT and CDR2 YYREEE (reference sequence).

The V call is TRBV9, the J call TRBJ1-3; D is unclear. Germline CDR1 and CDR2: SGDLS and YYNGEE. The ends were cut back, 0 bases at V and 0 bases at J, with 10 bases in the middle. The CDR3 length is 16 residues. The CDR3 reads CASSVERDVSGNTIYF. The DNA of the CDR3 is TGTGCCAGCAGCGTAGAGAGGGATGTCTCTGGAAACACCATATATTTT.

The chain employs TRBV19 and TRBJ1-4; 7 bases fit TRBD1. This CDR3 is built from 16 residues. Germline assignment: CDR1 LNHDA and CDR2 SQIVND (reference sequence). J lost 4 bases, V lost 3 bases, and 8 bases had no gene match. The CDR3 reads CASSMAGGRFNEKLFF. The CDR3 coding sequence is TGTGCCAGTAGTATGGCAGGGGGTCGGTTTAATGAAAAACTGTTTTTT. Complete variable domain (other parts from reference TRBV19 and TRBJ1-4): DGGITQSPKYLFRKEGQNVTLSCEQNLNHDAMYWYRQDPGQGLRLIYYSQIVNDFQKGDIAEGYSVSREKKESFPLTVTSAQKNPTAFYLCASSMAGGRFNEKLFFGSGTQLSVL.

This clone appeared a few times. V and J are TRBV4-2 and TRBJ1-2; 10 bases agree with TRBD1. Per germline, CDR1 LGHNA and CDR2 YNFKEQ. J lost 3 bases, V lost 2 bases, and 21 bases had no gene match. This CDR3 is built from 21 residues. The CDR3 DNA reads TGTGCCAGCAGCCAATGGGCCCGAAGCCGGGACAGGGGACCGGGTGACTATGGCTACACCTTC. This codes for CASSQWARSRDRGPGDYGYTF.

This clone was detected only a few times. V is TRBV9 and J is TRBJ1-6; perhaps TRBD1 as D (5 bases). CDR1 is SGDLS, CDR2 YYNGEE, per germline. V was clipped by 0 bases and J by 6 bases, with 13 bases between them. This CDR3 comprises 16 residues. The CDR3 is CASSVVPSDSNSPLHF. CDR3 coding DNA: TGTGCCAGCAGCGTAGTCCCCTCAGACAGTAATTCACCCCTCCACTTT.

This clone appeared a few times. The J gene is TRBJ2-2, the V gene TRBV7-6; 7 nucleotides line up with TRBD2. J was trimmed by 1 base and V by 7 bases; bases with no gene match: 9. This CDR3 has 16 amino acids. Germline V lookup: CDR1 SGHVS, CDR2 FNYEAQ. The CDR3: CASTDNPGGNTGELFF. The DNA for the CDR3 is TGTGCCAGCACCGACAACCCGGGGGGGAACACCGGGGAGCTGTTTTTT.